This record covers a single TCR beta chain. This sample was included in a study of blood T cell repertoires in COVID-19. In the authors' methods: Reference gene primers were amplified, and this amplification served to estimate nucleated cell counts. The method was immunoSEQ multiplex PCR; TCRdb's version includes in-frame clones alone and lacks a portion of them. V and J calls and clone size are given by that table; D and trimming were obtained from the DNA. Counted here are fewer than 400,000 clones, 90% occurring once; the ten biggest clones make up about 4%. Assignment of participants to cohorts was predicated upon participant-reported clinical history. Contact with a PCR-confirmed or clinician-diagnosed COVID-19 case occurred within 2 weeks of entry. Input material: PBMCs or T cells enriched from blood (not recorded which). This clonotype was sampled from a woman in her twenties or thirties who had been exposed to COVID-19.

This chain's CDR3 is CASSFGLAGTYNEQFF. CDR3 bases: TGTGCCAGCAGCTTTGGACTAGCGGGGACCTACAATGAGCAGTTCTTC. The genes are TRBV9 and TRBJ2-1; 12 bases are shared with TRBD2. The CDR3 has 16 residues. With V trimmed by 4 bases and J by 2 bases, 4 bases remained unmatched. Per germline, CDR1 SGDLS and CDR2 YYNGEE.